There are many counts of the clone carrying this T cell receptor (beta chain). An end of the junction does not agree with germline; a read error may underlie this. TCRdb recomputed calls from the RACE reads with MiXCR, one row per CDR3 protein. The sample includes about 84,000 distinct CDR3 sequences, 11% of them seen just once. The data are from a study of human T cells and chemical hapten exposure. As for time point: patch test 3, about 24 weeks after DPC sensitization. As for treatment: therapeutic diphenylcyclopropenone sensitization with weekly scalp DPC. Germline CDR1 and CDR2: SGDLS and YYNGEE. CDR3 length: 13 amino acids.

Source: whole blood, taken in connection with sensitization to the hapten diphenylcyclopropenone (DPC). The V call is TRBV9, the J call TRBJ2-2; D may match TRBD1 or TRBD2 (5 bases each). The source of this sequence is a woman aged 45-60 years with alopecia areata. Some clones in this sample may be carry-over from other donors' samples. In DNA form, the CDR3 reads TGTGCCAGCAGCGTCCGGGGCTCCGGGAAGCTGTTTTTT. It specifies CASSVRGSGKLFF.